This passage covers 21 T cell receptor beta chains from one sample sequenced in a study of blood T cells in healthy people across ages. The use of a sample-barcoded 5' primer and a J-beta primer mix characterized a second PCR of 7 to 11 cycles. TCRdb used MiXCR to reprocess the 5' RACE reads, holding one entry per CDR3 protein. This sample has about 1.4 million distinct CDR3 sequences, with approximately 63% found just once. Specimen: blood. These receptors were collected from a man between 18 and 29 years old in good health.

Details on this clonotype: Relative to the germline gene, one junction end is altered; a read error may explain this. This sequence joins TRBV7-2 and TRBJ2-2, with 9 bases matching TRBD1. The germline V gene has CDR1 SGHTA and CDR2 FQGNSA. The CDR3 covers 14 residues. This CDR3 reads CASSLGTGTGELFF. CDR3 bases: TGTGCCAGCAGTTTAGGGACAGGGACCGGGGAGCTGTTTTTT.

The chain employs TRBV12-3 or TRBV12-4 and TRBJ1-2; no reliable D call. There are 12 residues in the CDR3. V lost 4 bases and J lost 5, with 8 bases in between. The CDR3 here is CASSSPRYGYTF. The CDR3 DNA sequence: TGTGCCAGCAGTTCCCCGCGTTATGGCTACACCTTC.

The CDR3 loop is CASSQGRANYNEQYF. The CDR3 DNA sequence: TGCGCCAGCAGCCAAGGAAGGGCGAATTACAATGAGCAGTACTTC. This chain joins TRBV4-3 and TRBJ2-1; D unclear. Gene TRBJ2-7 matches the end of the DNA better, so the J call may be wrong. Looked up from germline, CDR1 is LGHNA and CDR2 is YSLEER. The CDR3 totals 15 residues.

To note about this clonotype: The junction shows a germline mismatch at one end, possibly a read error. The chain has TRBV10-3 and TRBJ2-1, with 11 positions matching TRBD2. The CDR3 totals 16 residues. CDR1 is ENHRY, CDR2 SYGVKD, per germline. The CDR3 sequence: CAIRDRLAGTYKEQFF. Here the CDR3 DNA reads TGTGCCATCAGGGACAGACTAGCGGGGACCTACAAGGAGCAGTTCTTC.

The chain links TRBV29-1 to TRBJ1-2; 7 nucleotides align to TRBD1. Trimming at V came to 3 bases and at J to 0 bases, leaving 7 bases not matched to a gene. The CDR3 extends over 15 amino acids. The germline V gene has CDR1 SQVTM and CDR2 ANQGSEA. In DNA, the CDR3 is TGCAGCGTTGAGGGACAGCTCCTAGCTAACTATGGCTACACCTTC. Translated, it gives CSVEGQLLANYGYTF.

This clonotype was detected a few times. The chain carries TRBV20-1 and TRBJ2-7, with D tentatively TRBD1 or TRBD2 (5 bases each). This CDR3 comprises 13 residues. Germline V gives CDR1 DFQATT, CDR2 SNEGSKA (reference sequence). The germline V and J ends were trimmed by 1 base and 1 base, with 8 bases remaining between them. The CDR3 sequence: CSARVGVSYEQYF. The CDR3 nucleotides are TGCAGTGCTAGAGTGGGGGTTTCCTACGAGCAGTACTTC.

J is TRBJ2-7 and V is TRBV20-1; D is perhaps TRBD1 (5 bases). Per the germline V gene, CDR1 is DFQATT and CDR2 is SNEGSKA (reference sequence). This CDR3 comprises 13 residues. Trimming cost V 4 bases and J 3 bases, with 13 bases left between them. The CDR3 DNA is TGCAGTGCTAAGTGGGGCGCGGACTACGAGCAGTACTTC. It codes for CSAKWGADYEQYF.

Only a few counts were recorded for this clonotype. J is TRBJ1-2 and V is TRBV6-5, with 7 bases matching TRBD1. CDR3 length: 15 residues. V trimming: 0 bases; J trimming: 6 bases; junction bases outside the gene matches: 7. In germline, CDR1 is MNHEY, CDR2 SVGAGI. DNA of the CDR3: TGTGCCAGCAGTTACTCCGACAGGGTCTACGATGGCTACACCTTC. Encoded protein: CASSYSDRVYDGYTF.

The CDR3 sequence is CASTELNTEAFF. DNA of the CDR3: TGTGCCAGCACGGAGCTGAACACTGAAGCTTTCTTT. V gene TRBV13 combines with J gene TRBJ1-1; D gene ambiguous. V was pared by 7 bases and J by 0 bases, with 6 bases between. There are 12 residues in the CDR3. CDR1 is PRHDT and CDR2 is FYEKMQ in the germline V gene (reference sequence).

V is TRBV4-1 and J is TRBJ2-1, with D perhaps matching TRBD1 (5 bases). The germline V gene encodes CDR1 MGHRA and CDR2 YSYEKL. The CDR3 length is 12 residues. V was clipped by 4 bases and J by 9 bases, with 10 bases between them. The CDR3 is CASSLTVGEQFF. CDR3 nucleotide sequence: TGCGCCAGCAGCCTGACAGTGGGTGAGCAGTTCTTC.

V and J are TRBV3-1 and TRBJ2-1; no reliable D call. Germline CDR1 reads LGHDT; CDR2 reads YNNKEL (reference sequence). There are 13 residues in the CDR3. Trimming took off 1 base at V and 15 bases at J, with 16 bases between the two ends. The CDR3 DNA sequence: TGTGCCAGCAGCCAAGTCCCTCTGTCTTTCGCGTTCTTC. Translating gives CASSQVPLSFAFF.

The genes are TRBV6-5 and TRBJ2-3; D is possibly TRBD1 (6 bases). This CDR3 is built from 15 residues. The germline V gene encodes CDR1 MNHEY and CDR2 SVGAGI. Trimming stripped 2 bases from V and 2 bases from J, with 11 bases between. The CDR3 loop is CASSYADRTTDTQYF. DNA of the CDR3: TGTGCCAGCAGTTACGCGGACAGAACCACAGATACGCAGTATTTT.

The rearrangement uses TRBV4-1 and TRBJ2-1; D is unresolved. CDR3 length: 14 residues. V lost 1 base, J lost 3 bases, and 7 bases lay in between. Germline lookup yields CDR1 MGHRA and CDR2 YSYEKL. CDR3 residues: CASSQGPNYNEQFF. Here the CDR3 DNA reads TGCGCCAGCAGCCAAGGTCCCAACTACAATGAGCAGTTCTTC.

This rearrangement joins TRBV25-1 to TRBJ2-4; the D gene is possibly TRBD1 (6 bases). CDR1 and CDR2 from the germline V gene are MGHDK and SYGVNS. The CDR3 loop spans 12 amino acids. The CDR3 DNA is TGTGCGGGGGCGGATTCCAAAAACATTCAGTACTTC. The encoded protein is CAGADSKNIQYF.

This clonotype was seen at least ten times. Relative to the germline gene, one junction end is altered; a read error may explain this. The CDR3 region is CASSFGQNYEQYF. In nucleotides, the CDR3 is TGCGCCAGCAGCTTTGGCCAAAACTACGAGCAGTACTTC. The chain uses TRBV12-3 or TRBV12-4 and TRBJ2-7; D is ambiguous. The CDR3 is 13 amino acids.

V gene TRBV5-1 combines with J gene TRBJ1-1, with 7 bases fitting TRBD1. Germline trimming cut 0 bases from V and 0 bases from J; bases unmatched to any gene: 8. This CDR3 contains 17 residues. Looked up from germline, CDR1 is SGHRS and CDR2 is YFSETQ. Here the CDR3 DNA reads TGCGCCAGCAGCTTGGAGGGGGCGCAAGGCTTGAACACTGAAGCTTTCTTT. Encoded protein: CASSLEGAQGLNTEAFF. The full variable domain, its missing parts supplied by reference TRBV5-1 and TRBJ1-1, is KAGVTQTPRYLIKTRGQQVTLSCSPISGHRSVSWYQQTPGQGLQFLFEYFSETQRNKGNFPGRFSGRQFSNSRSEMNVSTLELGDSALYLCASSLEGAQGLNTEAFFGQGTRLTVV.

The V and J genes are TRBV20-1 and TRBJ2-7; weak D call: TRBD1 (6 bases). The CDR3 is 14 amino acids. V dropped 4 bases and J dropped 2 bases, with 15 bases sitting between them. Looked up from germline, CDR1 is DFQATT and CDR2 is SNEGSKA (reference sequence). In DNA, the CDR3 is TGCAGTGCTACTAACGACAGGACACCCTACGAGCAGTACTTC. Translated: CSATNDRTPYEQYF.

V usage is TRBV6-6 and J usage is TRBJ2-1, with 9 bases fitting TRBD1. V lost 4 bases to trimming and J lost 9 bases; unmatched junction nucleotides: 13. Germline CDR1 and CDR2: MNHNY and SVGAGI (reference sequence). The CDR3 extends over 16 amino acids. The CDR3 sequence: CASSSPAGQGFGEQFF. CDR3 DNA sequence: TGTGCCAGCAGTTCCCCGGCCGGACAGGGGTTTGGTGAGCAGTTCTTC.

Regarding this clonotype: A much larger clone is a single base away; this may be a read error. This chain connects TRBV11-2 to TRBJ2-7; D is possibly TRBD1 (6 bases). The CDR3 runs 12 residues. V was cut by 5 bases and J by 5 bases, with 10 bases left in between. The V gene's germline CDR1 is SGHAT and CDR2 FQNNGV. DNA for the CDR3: TGTGCCAGCAGCCCCAACAGGGACGAGCAGTACTTC. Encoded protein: CASSPNRDEQYF.

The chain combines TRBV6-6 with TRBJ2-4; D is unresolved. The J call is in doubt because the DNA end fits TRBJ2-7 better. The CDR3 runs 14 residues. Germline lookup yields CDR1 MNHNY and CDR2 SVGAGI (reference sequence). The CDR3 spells CASSRRGGDYEQYF. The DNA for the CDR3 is TGTGCCAGCAGTCGTCGTGGTGGGGACTACGAGCAGTACTTC.

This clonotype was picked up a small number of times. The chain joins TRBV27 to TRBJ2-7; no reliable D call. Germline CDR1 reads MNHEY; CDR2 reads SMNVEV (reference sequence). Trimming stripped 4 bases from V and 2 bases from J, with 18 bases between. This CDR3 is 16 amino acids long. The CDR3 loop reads CASSSLATEPTYEQYF. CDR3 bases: TGTGCCAGCAGTTCCCTCGCGACCGAACCTACCTACGAGCAGTACTTC.